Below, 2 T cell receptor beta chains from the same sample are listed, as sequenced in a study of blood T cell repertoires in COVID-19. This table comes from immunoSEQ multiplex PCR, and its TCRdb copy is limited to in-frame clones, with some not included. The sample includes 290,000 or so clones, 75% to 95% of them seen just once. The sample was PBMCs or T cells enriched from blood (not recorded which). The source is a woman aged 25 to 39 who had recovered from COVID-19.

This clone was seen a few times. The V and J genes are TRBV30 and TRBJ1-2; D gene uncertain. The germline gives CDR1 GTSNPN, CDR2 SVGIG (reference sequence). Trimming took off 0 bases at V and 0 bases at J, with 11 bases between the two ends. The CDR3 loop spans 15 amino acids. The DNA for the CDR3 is TGTGCCTGGAGTGTTCGAGCTTCCCCTAACTATGGCTACACCTTC. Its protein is CAWSVRASPNYGYTF.

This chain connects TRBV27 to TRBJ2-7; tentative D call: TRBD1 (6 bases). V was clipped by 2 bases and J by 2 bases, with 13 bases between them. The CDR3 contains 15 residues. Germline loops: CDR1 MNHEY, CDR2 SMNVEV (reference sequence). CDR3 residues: CASSLNAGGTYEQYF. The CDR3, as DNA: TGTGCCAGCAGTTTAAACGCTGGGGGCACCTACGAGCAGTACTTC.